The 2 T cell receptor beta chains given below trace back to one sample, sequenced in a study of T cells in Graves' hyperthyroidism and ophthalmopathy (dated by TCRdb to between 2018 and 2020). The library relied on multiplex PCR. Sequencing was performed on an Illumina HiSeq 2000. The TCR beta CDR3 regions were amplified from RNA transcripts. The TCR CDR3 was subjected to a first round of RT-PCR using the HTBI primer set and the Qiagen OneStep RT-PCR kit. TCRdb reworked the public reads: Q25 trimming with fastp, MiXCR clone assembly, productive beta chains retained. Rows matching on CDR3 protein sequence are summarized as one entry with the most common DNA and genes. This sample is represented by nearly 600,000 distinct CDR3 sequences; 13% to 15% of them were singletons. The biggest ten clones account for about 7% of the sample. Sequencing was carried out using blood. The receptors were gathered from a woman aged 18-35 years with Graves' ophthalmopathy.

The V and J genes are TRBV14 and TRBJ1-1, with 7 nucleotides matching TRBD1. This CDR3 comprises 13 residues. The V gene's germline CDR1 is SGHDN and CDR2 FVKESK. Trimming took 4 bases from V and 3 from J; bases not matched to a gene: 2. The CDR3 sequence is CASSPGGHTEAFF. DNA of the CDR3: TGTGCCAGCAGCCCAGGGGGTCACACTGAAGCTTTCTTT.

Many counts were recorded for this clonotype. The rearrangement joins TRBV28 to TRBJ2-7, with no clear D. This CDR3 comprises 14 residues. Trimming stripped 10 bases from V and 0 bases from J, with 16 bases between. Germline V CDR1 and CDR2: MDHEN, SYDVKM. The CDR3 here is CATSGLRNSYEQYF. The CDR3, as DNA: TGTGCCACAAGTGGGTTGCGAAACTCCTACGAGCAGTACTTC. Combining the CDR3 with reference TRBV28 and TRBJ2-7 gives the whole variable domain DVKVTQSSRYLVKRTGEKVFLECVQDMDHENMFWYRQDPGLGLRLIYFSYDVKMKEKGDIPEGYSVSREKKERFSLILESASTNQTSMYLCATSGLRNSYEQYFGPGTRLTVT.